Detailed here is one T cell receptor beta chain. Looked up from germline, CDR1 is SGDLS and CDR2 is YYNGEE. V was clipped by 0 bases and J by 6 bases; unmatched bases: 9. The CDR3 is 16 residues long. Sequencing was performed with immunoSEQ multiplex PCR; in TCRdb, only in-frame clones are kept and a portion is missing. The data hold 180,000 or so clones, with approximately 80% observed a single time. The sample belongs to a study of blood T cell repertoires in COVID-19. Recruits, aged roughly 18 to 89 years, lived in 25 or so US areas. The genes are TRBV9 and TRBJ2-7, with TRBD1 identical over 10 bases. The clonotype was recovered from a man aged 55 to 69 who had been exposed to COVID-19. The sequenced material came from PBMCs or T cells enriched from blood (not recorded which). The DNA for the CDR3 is TGTGCCAGCAGCGTAGGAGGGACAGGGGTTCTGTTCGAGCAGTACTTC. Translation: CASSVGGTGVLFEQYF.